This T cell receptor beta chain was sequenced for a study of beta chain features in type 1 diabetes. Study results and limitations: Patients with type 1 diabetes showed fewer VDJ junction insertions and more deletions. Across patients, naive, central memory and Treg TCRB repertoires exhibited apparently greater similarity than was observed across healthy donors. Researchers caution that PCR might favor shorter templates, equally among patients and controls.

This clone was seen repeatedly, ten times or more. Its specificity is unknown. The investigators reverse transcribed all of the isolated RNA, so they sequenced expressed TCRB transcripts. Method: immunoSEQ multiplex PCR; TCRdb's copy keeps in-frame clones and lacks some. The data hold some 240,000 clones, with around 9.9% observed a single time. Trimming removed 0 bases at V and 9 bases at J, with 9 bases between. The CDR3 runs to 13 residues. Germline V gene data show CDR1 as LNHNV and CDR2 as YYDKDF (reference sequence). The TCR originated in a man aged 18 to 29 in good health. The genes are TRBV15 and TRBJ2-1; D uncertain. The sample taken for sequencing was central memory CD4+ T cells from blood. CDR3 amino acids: CATSRDLTAEQFF. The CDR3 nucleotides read TGTGCCACCAGCAGAGATCTTACAGCTGAGCAGTTCTTC.